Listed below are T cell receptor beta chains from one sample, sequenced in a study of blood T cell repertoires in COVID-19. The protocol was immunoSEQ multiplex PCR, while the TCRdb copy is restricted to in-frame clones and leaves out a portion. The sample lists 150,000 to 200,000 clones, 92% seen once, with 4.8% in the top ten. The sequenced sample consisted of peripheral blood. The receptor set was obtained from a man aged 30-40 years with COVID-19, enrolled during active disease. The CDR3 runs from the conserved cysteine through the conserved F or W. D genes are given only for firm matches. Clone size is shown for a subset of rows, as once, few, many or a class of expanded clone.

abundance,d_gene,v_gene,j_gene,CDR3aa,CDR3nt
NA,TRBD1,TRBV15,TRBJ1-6,CATAGAGGRKPGSPLHF,TGTGCCACCGCCGGGGCAGGGGGACGAAAGCCTGGGTCACCCCTCCACTTT
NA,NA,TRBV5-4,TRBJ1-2,CASSLGQVYGYTF,TGTGCCAGCAGCTTGGGACAGGTCTATGGCTACACCTTC
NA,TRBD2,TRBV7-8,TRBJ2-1,CASSTRQRELAGSYNEQFF,TGTGCCAGCAGCACCCGACAGCGGGAGTTAGCGGGATCCTACAATGAGCAGTTCTTC
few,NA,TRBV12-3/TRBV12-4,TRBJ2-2,CASSLRNTGELFF,TGTGCCAGCAGTTTACGGAACACCGGGGAGCTGTTTTTT
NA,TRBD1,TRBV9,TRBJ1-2,CASSEPGTGYYYGYTF,TGTGCCAGCAGCGAACCCGGGACAGGTTACTACTATGGCTACACCTTC
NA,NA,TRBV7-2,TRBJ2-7,CASSSGLIKNEQYF,TGTGCCAGCAGCTCGGGACTGATAAAGAACGAGCAGTACTTC
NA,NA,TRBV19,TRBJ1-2,CASSPQTGQSGYGYTF,TGTGCCAGTAGTCCCCAAACAGGACAATCGGGCTATGGCTACACCTTC
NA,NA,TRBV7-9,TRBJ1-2,CASSLAGAPEYGYTF,TGTGCCAGCAGCTTAGCGGGTGCCCCGGAGTATGGCTACACCTTC
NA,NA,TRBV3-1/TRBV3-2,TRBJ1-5,CASSQGAGGNQPQHF,TGTGCCAGCAGCCAAGGCGCCGGGGGAAATCAGCCCCAGCATTTT
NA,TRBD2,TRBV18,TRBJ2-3,CASSPPGGDTQYF,TGTGCCAGCTCACCCCCGGGGGGAGATACGCAGTATTTT
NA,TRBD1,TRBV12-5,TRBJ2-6,CASGLTGQIFSGANVLTF,TGTGCTAGTGGTTTGACGGGACAGATCTTCTCTGGGGCCAACGTCCTGACTTTC
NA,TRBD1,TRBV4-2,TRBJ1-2,CASSQDQGASYGYTF,TGTGCCAGCAGCCAAGATCAGGGGGCTAGCTATGGCTACACCTTC
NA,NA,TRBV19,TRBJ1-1,CASSIRVSGAEAFF,TGTGCCAGTAGTATCAGGGTATCTGGGGCTGAAGCTTTCTTT
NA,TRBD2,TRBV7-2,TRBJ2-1,CASSLRTSSRSGNEQFF,TGTGCCAGCAGCCTGCGGACTAGCTCTCGGTCTGGCAATGAGCAGTTCTTC
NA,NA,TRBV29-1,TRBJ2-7,CSVVDRTYEQYF,TGCAGCGTTGTGGACAGAACCTACGAGCAGTACTTC
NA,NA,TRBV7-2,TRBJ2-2,CASQIFGGPGELFF,TGTGCCAGCCAGATTTTTGGGGGCCCCGGGGAGCTGTTTTTT
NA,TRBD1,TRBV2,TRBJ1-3,CASSRQGPGNTIYF,TGTGCCAGCAGCCGACAGGGGCCCGGAAACACCATATATTTT
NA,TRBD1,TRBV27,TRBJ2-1,CASTAGQGENYNEQFF,TGTGCCAGCACCGCTGGACAGGGTGAAAACTACAATGAGCAGTTCTTC
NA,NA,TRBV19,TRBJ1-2,CASSHTGPNYGYTF,TGTGCCAGTAGCCATACAGGCCCCAACTATGGCTACACCTTC
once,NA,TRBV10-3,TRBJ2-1,CAISESGSELYNEQFF,TGTGCCATCAGTGAGTCCGGTAGCGAGCTTTACAATGAGCAGTTCTTC
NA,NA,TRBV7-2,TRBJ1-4,CASSLQGEKLFF,TGTGCCAGCAGCTTACAGGGCGAAAAACTGTTTTTT
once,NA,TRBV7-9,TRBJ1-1,CASSLEAGGSGEAFF,TGTGCCAGCAGCTTAGAGGCTGGCGGCTCGGGTGAAGCTTTCTTT
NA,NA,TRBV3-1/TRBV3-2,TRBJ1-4,CASSLRRGVTNEKLFF,TGTGCCAGCAGCCTCCGCCGGGGGGTAACTAATGAAAAACTGTTTTTT
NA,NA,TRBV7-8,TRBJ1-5,CASSLLAGNSNQPQHF,TGTGCCAGCAGCCTACTGGCAGGTAATAGCAATCAGCCCCAGCATTTT
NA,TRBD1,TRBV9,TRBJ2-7,CASSVDLGQGSYEQYF,TGTGCCAGCAGCGTAGATCTGGGACAGGGGTCTTACGAGCAGTACTTC
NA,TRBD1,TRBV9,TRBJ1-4,CASSVATGQGKIIAEKLFF,TGTGCCAGCAGCGTAGCGACGGGACAGGGGAAAATTATCGCTGAAAAACTGTTTTTT
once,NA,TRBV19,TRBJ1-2,CASSPGTSNYGYTF,TGTGCCAGTAGCCCCGGGACAAGTAACTATGGCTACACCTTC
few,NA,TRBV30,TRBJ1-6,CAWSVGTLNSPLHF,TGTGCCTGGAGTGTGGGTACACTAAATTCACCCCTCCACTTT
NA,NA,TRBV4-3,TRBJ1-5,CASSQDVGQGRQPQHF,TGCGCCAGCAGCCAAGATGTCGGTCAGGGGCGTCAGCCCCAGCATTTT
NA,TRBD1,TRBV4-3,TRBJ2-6,CASSHMTGDLTYSGANVLTF,TGCGCCAGCAGCCACATGACAGGGGACCTTACTTACTCTGGGGCCAACGTCCTGACTTTC
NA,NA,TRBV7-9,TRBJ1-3,CASSQGSGNTIYF,TGTGCCAGCAGCCAGGGCTCTGGAAACACCATATATTTT
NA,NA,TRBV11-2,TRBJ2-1,CASSSRGNNEQFF,TGTGCCAGCAGCTCCCGGGGGAACAATGAGCAGTTCTTC
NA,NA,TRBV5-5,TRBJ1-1,CASSSGQTNTEAFF,TGTGCCAGCAGCTCTGGACAGACGAACACTGAAGCTTTCTTT
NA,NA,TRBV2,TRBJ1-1,CASRAYRARAFF,TGTGCCAGCAGAGCTTACAGGGCCAGAGCTTTCTTT
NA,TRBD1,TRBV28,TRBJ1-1,CASSNPGTVSEAFF,TGTGCCAGCAGTAATCCCGGGACAGTGTCTGAAGCTTTCTTT
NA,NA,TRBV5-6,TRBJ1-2,CASTDTRNYGYTF,TGTGCCAGCACCGATACAAGAAACTATGGCTACACCTTC
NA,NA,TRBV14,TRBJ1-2,CASSQDSRQAANYGYTF,TGTGCCAGCAGCCAAGATAGTCGGCAGGCAGCTAACTATGGCTACACCTTC
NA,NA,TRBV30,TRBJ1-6,CAWSDIQGMDSPLHF,TGTGCCTGGAGTGACATACAGGGTATGGATTCACCCCTCCACTTT
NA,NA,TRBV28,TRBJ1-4,CASSSRPGATNEKLFF,TGTGCCAGCAGTTCAAGACCAGGGGCAACTAATGAAAAACTGTTTTTT
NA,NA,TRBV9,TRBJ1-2,CASSVASQGGYGYTF,TGTGCCAGCAGCGTAGCTTCCCAGGGAGGCTATGGCTACACCTTC
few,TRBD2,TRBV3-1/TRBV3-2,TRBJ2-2,CASSQDLGTSGYPGELFF,TGTGCCAGCAGCCAAGATTTAGGGACTAGCGGGTACCCCGGGGAGCTGTTTTTT
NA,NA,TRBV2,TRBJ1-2,CASENRNKLSGYTF,TGTGCCAGCGAAAACAGGAATAAACTTTCGGGCTACACCTTC
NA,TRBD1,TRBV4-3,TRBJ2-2,CASSQAYRGTNTGELFF,TGCGCCAGCAGCCAAGCCTACAGGGGCACAAACACCGGGGAGCTGTTTTTT
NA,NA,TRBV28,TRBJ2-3,CASRTTASTDTQYF,TGTGCCAGCAGAACGACAGCTAGCACAGATACGCAGTATTTT
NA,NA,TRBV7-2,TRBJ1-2,CASSLLGHGYTF,TGTGCCAGCAGCTTACTGGGGCATGGCTACACCTTC
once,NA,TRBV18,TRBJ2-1,CASSPADTYSYNEQFF,TGTGCCAGCTCACCCGCGGACACCTACTCCTACAATGAGCAGTTCTTC
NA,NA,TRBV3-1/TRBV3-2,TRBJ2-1,CASSHSWAISNEQFF,TGTGCCAGCAGCCACTCCTGGGCAATAAGCAATGAGCAGTTCTTC
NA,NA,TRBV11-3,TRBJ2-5,CASSLGEEETQYF,TGTGCCAGCAGCTTAGGAGAAGAAGAGACCCAGTACTTC
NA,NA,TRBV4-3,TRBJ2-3,CASSLRTGWTDTQYF,TGCGCCAGCAGCCTACGAACAGGGTGGACAGATACGCAGTATTTT
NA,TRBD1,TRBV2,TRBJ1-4,CASLGQPINERKLFF,TGTGCCAGCTTGGGACAGCCGATCAATGAAAGGAAACTGTTTTTT
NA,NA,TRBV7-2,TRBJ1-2,CASSPTAAPNYGYTF,TGTGCCAGCAGCCCGACGGCGGCTCCGAACTATGGCTACACCTTC
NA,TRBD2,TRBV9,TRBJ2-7,CASSVHGRLDEQYF,TGTGCCAGCAGCGTTCACGGGAGGCTAGACGAGCAGTACTTC
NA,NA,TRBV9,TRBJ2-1,CASSSGSGNEQFF,TGTGCCAGCAGCTCCGGTTCTGGCAATGAGCAGTTCTTC
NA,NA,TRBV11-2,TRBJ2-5,CASSLVSRQETQYF,TGTGCCAGCAGCTTAGTATCCAGACAAGAGACCCAGTACTTC